This T cell receptor beta chain was identified in a study of shared clonotypes between healthy human individuals. The unsorted samples had some 83 million PBMCs used for genomic DNA. The repertoire was sequenced with immunoSEQ multiplex PCR; TCRdb's copy has only in-frame clones and lacks some. The table shows roughly 500,000 clones, with 70% to 80% occurring only once. This clone was counted a single time. J lost 5 bases, V lost 5 bases, and 8 bases had no gene match. The CDR3 consists of 15 residues. CDR1 is SEHNR, CDR2 FQNEAQ, per germline (reference sequence). The V and J genes are TRBV7-9 and TRBJ2-5; 10 bases align to TRBD1. This receptor was taken from a woman in her 40s in good health. Some clones in this sample may be carry-over from other donors' samples. The sequencing sample was made of PBMCs. CDR3 region: CASSPETGGRETQYF. The DNA for the CDR3 is TGTGCCAGCAGCCCGGAGACAGGGGGCAGGGAGACCCAGTACTTC.